This record looks at one T cell receptor (beta chain) sequence and its context. The antigen is unknown. TCR templates, about 10^5 per sample, were assayed. Repertoires were generated with immunoSEQ multiplex PCR, while TCRdb's copy carries only in-frame clones and drops some. Of fewer than 130,000 clones listed, about nine tenths are singletons. These data come from a study of siplizumab effects on memory and regulatory T cells. The CDR3 is 13 amino acids. Trimming shortened V by 0 bases and J by 8 bases, and 10 bases separated the two germline ends. In germline, CDR1 is MRHNA, CDR2 SNTAGT. Overall study findings and caveats: Fewer alloreactive sequences mapped to unstimulated CD4+ memory cells under siplizumab. Roughly 75-95% of proliferating clones (CD4+ or CD8+) could not be assigned a naive or memory phenotype. Proliferating Tregs taken from siplizumab cultures were not shown to have a confirmed suppressive function.

The sequenced sample was CD4+ T cells sorted from blood. This TCR was sampled from a human donor in good health. J is TRBJ1-2 and V is TRBV6-4; D not certain. The CDR3 nucleotides are TGTGCCAGCAGTGACTCTGATAGAGGGGGCTACACCTTC. Its protein product is CASSDSDRGGYTF.